Sequencing of this TCR beta chain was carried out in a study of control samples from healthy donors and cancer patients. The sample holds one count of this clone. Measured with immunoSEQ multiplex PCR; TCRdb has only the in-frame clones, and not every one. The sample contains around 27,000 clones, roughly 85% of which appear only once. Trimming shortened V by 1 base and J by 5 bases, and 8 bases separated the two germline ends. The CDR3 length is 13 residues. In germline, CDR1 is MGHRA, CDR2 YSYEKL. The chain uses TRBV4-1 and TRBJ1-1; D gene ambiguous. Sequencing used PBMCs. The source of this sequence is a woman aged 60-75 years with head and neck cancer. CDR3 amino acids: CASSQVVGTEAFF. The CDR3, as DNA: TGCGCCAGCAGCCAAGTGGTAGGGACTGAAGCTTTCTTT.